The 20 T cell receptor beta chains below all came from one sample that was sequenced in a study of blood T cell repertoires in COVID-19. Repertoires were generated with immunoSEQ multiplex PCR, while TCRdb's copy carries only in-frame clones and drops some. The table includes roughly 390,000 clones, 85% detected once. Sequencing was performed on peripheral blood. The receptor source for this set is a woman under 30 with acute or convalescent COVID-19.

This clone was recorded only once. This sequence joins TRBV6-4 and TRBJ2-1; perhaps TRBD2 as D (5 bases). V was cut by 2 bases and J by 9 bases, with 8 bases left in between. The germline gives CDR1 MRHNA, CDR2 SNTAGT. The CDR3 consists of 12 residues. Written as DNA, the CDR3 is TGTGCCAGCAGTGACGGACTCGGTGAGCAGTTCTTC. It codes for CASSDGLGEQFF.

The chain joins TRBV5-6 to TRBJ2-1; a possible D gene is TRBD1 (6 bases). Deletions cut 4 bases from V and 6 bases from J, with 14 bases between. Germline V gene lookup returns CDR1 SGHDT and CDR2 YYEEEE. The CDR3 runs 14 residues. As DNA, the CDR3 is TGTGCCAGCAGCCCTGGGGCAGGGGTCAATGAGCAGTTCTTC. The encoded protein is CASSPGAGVNEQFF.

This clone occurred once. The V gene is TRBV5-6, the J gene TRBJ1-6, with 8 bases identical to TRBD1. Per germline, CDR1 SGHDT and CDR2 YYEEEE. With V trimmed by 4 bases and J by 9 bases, 6 bases remained unmatched. This CDR3 has 14 residues. CDR3 bases: TGTGCCAGCAGCGCCGGACAGGGTTCTTCACCCCTCCACTTT. Its translation is CASSAGQGSSPLHF.

The gene calls are TRBV7-9 and TRBJ2-2; 8 nucleotides align to TRBD1. V trimming: 4 bases; J trimming: 4 bases; junction bases outside the gene matches: 5. The CDR3 totals 15 residues. Germline V gene data show CDR1 as SEHNR and CDR2 as FQNEAQ (reference sequence). For the CDR3, the DNA is TGTGCCAGCAGCTCCGGGACAGGCTTCACCGGGGAGCTGTTTTTT. Protein product: CASSSGTGFTGELFF.

The chain joins TRBV5-1 to TRBJ1-4, with D maybe TRBD1 (5 bases). CDR3 size: 16 residues. Germline V gene data show CDR1 as SGHRS and CDR2 as YFSETQ. Trimming took off 3 bases at V and 0 bases at J, with 12 bases between the two ends. CDR3 nucleotide sequence: TGCGCCAGCAGCTGGGGCGAGAGTTCAACTAATGAAAAACTGTTTTTT. Translating it yields CASSWGESSTNEKLFF.

The V and J genes are TRBV12-3 or TRBV12-4 and TRBJ1-5, with unresolved D. Deletions cut 3 bases from V and 5 bases from J, with 8 bases between. The CDR3 runs to 13 residues. DNA for the CDR3: TGTGCCAGCAGTTTGGTACAGCATCAGCCCCAGCATTTT. Encoded protein: CASSLVQHQPQHF.

This clone appeared a single time. This chain links TRBV5-8 with TRBJ1-4; D might be TRBD1 (6 bases). The CDR3 contains 16 residues. Between the trimmed V and J ends, which lost 1 base and 4 bases, there was a span of 14 bases. CDR1 and CDR2 from the germline V gene are SGHTS and YDEGEE. The CDR3 nucleotides read TGTGCCAGCAGCTTGCGGGGGGCCGTTGATAATGAAAAACTGTTTTTT. It codes for CASSLRGAVDNEKLFF.

The rearrangement joins TRBV6-5 to TRBJ1-1, with D unresolved. Germline assignment: CDR1 MNHEY and CDR2 SVGAGI. The V end was cut by 5 bases, the J end by 8 bases, with 9 bases between. The CDR3 loop spans 11 amino acids. The CDR3 DNA is TGTGCCAGCAGTAATGACTTGGAAGCTTTCTTT. Protein product: CASSNDLEAFF.

The rearrangement joins TRBV6-5 to TRBJ1-6; 7 bases match TRBD1. There are 15 residues in the CDR3. CDR1 MNHEY and CDR2 SVGAGI come from the germline V gene. V trimming: 2 bases; J trimming: 7 bases; junction bases outside the gene matches: 5. In nucleotides, the CDR3 is TGTGCCAGCAGTTACGGGACAGAGACCAATTCACCCCTCCACTTT. The encoded protein is CASSYGTETNSPLHF.

This chain connects TRBV9 to TRBJ2-5, with TRBD2 identical over 8 bases. Germline lookup yields CDR1 SGDLS and CDR2 YYNGEE. With V trimmed by 4 bases and J by 4 bases, 12 bases remained unmatched. This CDR3 spans 16 amino acids. The CDR3 spells CASSFPSSGAGETQYF. In nucleotides, the CDR3 is TGTGCCAGCAGCTTCCCCAGTAGCGGGGCTGGAGAGACCCAGTACTTC.

The gene calls are TRBV18 and TRBJ1-2; TRBD1 matches 8 bases. With 3 bases clipped from V and 6 bases from J, the junction kept 9 bases outside the gene matches. This CDR3 region has 15 residues. The V gene's germline CDR1 is KGHSH and CDR2 LQKENI. The DNA for the CDR3 is TGTGCCAGCTCACCGATAGGACAGGGAGGCGATGGCTACACCTTC. Residues: CASSPIGQGGDGYTF.

This clone was seen at least ten times. This chain uses TRBV6-1 with TRBJ2-2; D not certain. CDR3 size: 14 residues. CDR1 is MNHNS, CDR2 SASEGT, per germline. Trimming removed 0 bases at V and 5 bases at J, with 7 bases between. CDR3 nucleotides: TGTGCCAGCAGTGAAGCATCGGAGACCGGGGAGCTGTTTTTT. Amino acids: CASSEASETGELFF.

The rearrangement joins TRBV7-9 to TRBJ2-3; 11 positions match TRBD1. V lost 6 bases to trimming and J lost 5 bases; unmatched junction nucleotides: 7. Germline CDR1 reads SEHNR; CDR2 reads FQNEAQ (reference sequence). The CDR3 contains 15 residues. CDR3 in DNA: TGTGCCAGCAGTCGCGGACAGGGGGCCGGAGATACGCAGTATTTT. It codes for CASSRGQGAGDTQYF.

This chain uses TRBV7-3 with TRBJ1-1; no definite D call. This CDR3 contains 15 residues. The V and J ends lost 5 bases and 0 bases respectively, with 13 bases between them. Germline V gives CDR1 SGHTA, CDR2 FQGTGA. The CDR3 region has the DNA TGTGCCAGCAGCCTGGCGGGAGTTATGAACACTGAAGCTTTCTTT. It specifies CASSLAGVMNTEAFF.

This clone was counted ten times or more. The gene calls are TRBV2 and TRBJ1-2, with 7 bases that match TRBD1. From germline, CDR1 is SNHLY and CDR2 FYNNEI. V shed 11 bases and J 7 bases; nucleotides not matched to a gene: 7. The CDR3 length is 11 residues. The CDR3 sequence is CAGDREFGYTF. The CDR3 DNA is TGTGCCGGCGACAGGGAGTTTGGCTACACCTTC.

The CDR3 region is CASSIVQGAEKLFF. CDR3 coding DNA: TGTGCCAGTAGTATAGTACAGGGCGCTGAAAAACTGTTTTTT. The rearrangement joins TRBV19 to TRBJ1-4; possibly TRBD1 for D (6 bases). CDR3 length: 14 amino acids. Looked up from germline, CDR1 is LNHDA and CDR2 is SQIVND (reference sequence). The V end was cut by 1 base, the J end by 7 bases, with 10 bases between.

The chain couples TRBV28 to TRBJ1-5; 7 bases line up with TRBD1. The CDR3 extends over 15 amino acids. With 10 bases clipped from V and 4 bases from J, the junction kept 13 bases outside the gene matches. The germline V gene encodes CDR1 MDHEN and CDR2 SYDVKM. The CDR3 sequence: CATIRRGQLNQPQHF. Written as DNA, the CDR3 is TGTGCCACCATACGAAGGGGGCAGTTGAATCAGCCCCAGCATTTT.

The CDR3 sequence: CASSDSGSGLEAFF. CDR3 DNA: TGTGCCAGCAGTGACTCGGGTTCAGGCCTTGAAGCTTTCTTT. The J gene is TRBJ1-1, the V gene TRBV6-4; D not resolved. From germline, CDR1 is MRHNA and CDR2 SNTAGT. Trimming removed 0 bases at V and 7 bases at J, with 12 bases between. CDR3 length equals 14 residues.

V and J are TRBV6-5 and TRBJ2-7; 11 bases are shared with TRBD2. V lost 0 bases to trimming and J lost 4 bases; unmatched junction nucleotides: 2. The germline CDR1 and CDR2 sequences are MNHEY and SVGAGI. The CDR3 extends over 15 amino acids. The CDR3 protein is CASSYSLAGVYEQYF. CDR3 in DNA: TGTGCCAGCAGTTACTCACTAGCGGGAGTATACGAGCAGTACTTC.

The chain couples TRBV19 to TRBJ2-4, with a tentative D call TRBD1 (8 bases). Per the germline V gene, CDR1 is LNHDA and CDR2 is SQIVND (reference sequence). The V and J ends lost 1 base and 8 bases respectively, with 12 bases between them. CDR3 size: 14 residues. CDR3 in amino acids: CASSIGTGRDIQYF. The CDR3 region has the DNA TGTGCCAGTAGTATAGGGACAGGGAGGGACATTCAGTACTTC.